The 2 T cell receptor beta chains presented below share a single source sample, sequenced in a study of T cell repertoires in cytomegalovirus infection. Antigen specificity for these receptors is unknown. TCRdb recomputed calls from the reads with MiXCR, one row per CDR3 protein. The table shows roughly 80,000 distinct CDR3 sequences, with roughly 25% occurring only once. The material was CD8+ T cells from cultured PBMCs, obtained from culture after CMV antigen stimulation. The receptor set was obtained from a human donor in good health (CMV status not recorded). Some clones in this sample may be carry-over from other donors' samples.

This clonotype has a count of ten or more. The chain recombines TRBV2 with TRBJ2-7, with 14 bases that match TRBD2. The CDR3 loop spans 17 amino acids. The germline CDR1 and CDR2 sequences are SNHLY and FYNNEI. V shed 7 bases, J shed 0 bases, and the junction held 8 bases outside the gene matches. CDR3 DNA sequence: TGTGCCAGCAACGGACTAGCGGGAGGTGAAAGCTCCTACGAGCAGTACTTC. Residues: CASNGLAGGESSYEQYF. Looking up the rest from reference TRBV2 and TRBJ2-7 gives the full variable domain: EPEVTQTPSHQVTQMGQEVILRCVPISNHLYFYWYRQILGQKVEFLVSFYNNEISEKSEIFDDQFSVERPDGSNFTLKIRSTKLEDSAMYFCASNGLAGGESSYEQYFGPGTRLTVT.

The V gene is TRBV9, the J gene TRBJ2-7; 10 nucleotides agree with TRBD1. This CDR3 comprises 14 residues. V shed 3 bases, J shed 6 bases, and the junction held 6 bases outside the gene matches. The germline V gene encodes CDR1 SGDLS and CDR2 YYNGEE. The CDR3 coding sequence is TGTGCCAGCAGCGCGGGACAGGGGACGCCCGAGCAGTACTTC. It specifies CASSAGQGTPEQYF.